The next 32 T cell receptor beta chains were all read from a single sample in a study of blood T cell repertoires in COVID-19. The repertoire was sequenced with immunoSEQ multiplex PCR; TCRdb's copy has only in-frame clones and lacks some. The data show 150,000 to 200,000 clones, less than 85% seen once. Sequenced sample: PBMCs or T cells enriched from blood (not recorded which). The source is a man aged 55 to 69 who had recovered from COVID-19.

The V gene is TRBV6-6, the J gene TRBJ1-1; D uncertain. Trimming stripped 10 bases from V and 4 bases from J, with 13 bases between. The germline V gene has CDR1 MNHNY and CDR2 SVGAGI (reference sequence). CDR3 size: 12 residues. CDR3 nucleotides: TGTGCCACCGGAGGAGCGGGCACTGAAGCTTTCTTT. Its protein is CATGGAGTEAFF.

This clone appeared many times. V and J are TRBV7-9 and TRBJ1-1; D call uncertain. Germline V gives CDR1 SEHNR, CDR2 FQNEAQ (reference sequence). This CDR3 is built from 13 residues. The V end lost 5 bases, the J end lost 1 base, and 8 bases lay between the germline ends. The CDR3 spells CASSNLANTEAFF. In nucleotides, the CDR3 is TGTGCCAGCAGCAACTTAGCGAACACTGAAGCTTTCTTT.

In the case of this clone: The same CDR3 can be traced to other DNA sequences in this sample. The CDR3, as DNA: TGTGCCAGCAGCTTGGGGGGAGGGAGCAATCAGCCCCAGCATTTT. This sequence encodes CASSLGGGSNQPQHF. The gene calls are TRBV7-2 and TRBJ1-5, with D perhaps TRBD1 (5 bases). This CDR3 is built from 15 residues. V lost 3 bases and J 1 base, leaving 10 bases between the germline ends. Germline V CDR1 and CDR2: SGHTA, FQGNSA.

This clone was seen more than once but under ten times. The V and J genes are TRBV28 and TRBJ2-7; possibly TRBD2 for D (6 bases). Between the trimmed V and J ends, which lost 7 bases and 0 bases, there was a span of 16 bases. The CDR3 spans 15 residues. Germline loops: CDR1 MDHEN, CDR2 SYDVKM. The CDR3 here is CASTQWGESSYEQYF. For the CDR3, the DNA is TGTGCCAGCACCCAATGGGGGGAGAGCTCCTACGAGCAGTACTTC.

The chain joins TRBV7-3 to TRBJ2-2; the D gene is possibly TRBD2 (6 bases). V was pared by 2 bases and J by 2 bases, with 9 bases between. From germline, CDR1 is SGHTA and CDR2 FQGTGA. The CDR3 loop spans 15 amino acids. The DNA of the CDR3 is TGTGCCAGCAGCTTATTCGGGGGAAACACCGGGGAGCTGTTTTTT. Its translation: CASSLFGGNTGELFF.

The rearrangement uses TRBV7-2 and TRBJ1-5; unclear D gene. The germline V gene encodes CDR1 SGHTA and CDR2 FQGNSA. The CDR3 has 15 residues. Trimming took off 1 base at V and 5 bases at J, with 12 bases between the two ends. CDR3 residues: CASSLVVSGDQPQHF. The CDR3 nucleotides are TGTGCCAGCAGCTTAGTCGTATCAGGCGATCAGCCCCAGCATTTT.

This clone was observed a single time. The rearrangement links TRBV7-2 to TRBJ2-3; D is unresolved. With 1 base removed from V and 0 bases from J, the gap between germline ends came to 8 bases. This CDR3 spans 15 amino acids. The germline V gene encodes CDR1 SGHTA and CDR2 FQGNSA. DNA for the CDR3: TGTGCCAGCAGCTTAGGAGGCGCAAGCACAGATACGCAGTATTTT. As protein: CASSLGGASTDTQYF.

J is TRBJ2-2 and V is TRBV7-8, with 7 positions matching TRBD2. The germline V gene has CDR1 SGHVS and CDR2 FQNEAQ. This CDR3 region has 17 residues. Trimming removed 1 base from V and 1 base from J; junction bases left unmatched: 6. CDR3 protein: CASSLEGAGRNTGELFF. The CDR3 DNA reads as TGTGCCAGCAGCTTAGAAGGAGCGGGACGGAACACCGGGGAGCTGTTTTTT.

The chain is built from TRBV4-2 and TRBJ2-3, with 11 positions matching TRBD2. The germline V gene encodes CDR1 LGHNA and CDR2 YNFKEQ. The CDR3 runs 17 residues. The J segment lost 1 base and the V segment lost 5 bases, leaving 8 bases of the junction unmatched. The CDR3 sequence: CASSEVASGGRTDTQYF. CDR3 nucleotides: TGTGCCAGCAGCGAAGTGGCTAGCGGGGGGCGCACAGATACGCAGTATTTT.

J is TRBJ2-1 and V is TRBV7-3, with 8 bases identical to TRBD2. This CDR3 contains 15 residues. V was clipped by 0 bases and J by 7 bases; unmatched bases: 5. Per the germline V gene, CDR1 is SGHTA and CDR2 is FQGTGA. The CDR3 nucleotides are TGTGCCAGCAGCTTAACGCTAGCGGGTAAAAATGAGCAGTTCTTC. It yields the protein CASSLTLAGKNEQFF.

This clone came up a few times. The V call is TRBV5-1, the J call TRBJ2-1; 8 nucleotides match TRBD1. Trimming removed 4 bases from V and 0 bases from J; junction bases left unmatched: 6. From germline, CDR1 is SGHRS and CDR2 YFSETQ. The CDR3 length is 16 residues. CDR3 DNA sequence: TGCGCCAGCAGCGAGAACAGGGGGTCCTCCTACAATGAGCAGTTCTTC. Its translation is CASSENRGSSYNEQFF.

The chain recombines TRBV10-2 with TRBJ2-2, with 9 nucleotides matching TRBD2. The CDR3 totals 15 residues. Trimming took 4 bases from V and 3 from J; bases not matched to a gene: 3. Germline V gene lookup returns CDR1 WSHSY and CDR2 SAAADI. The CDR3 sequence is CASSAAGGDTGELFF. DNA of the CDR3: TGCGCCAGCAGTGCAGCGGGAGGCGACACCGGGGAGCTGTTTTTT.

The chain employs TRBV28 and TRBJ1-5, with D possibly TRBD1 on 5 matching bases. Trimming left V 6 bases short and J 1 base short, with 16 bases between. Germline assignment: CDR1 MDHEN and CDR2 SYDVKM. This CDR3 region has 16 residues. The CDR3 reads CASSKLGLPSNQPQHF. As DNA, the CDR3 is TGTGCCAGCAGCAAGTTGGGACTTCCGAGCAATCAGCCCCAGCATTTT.

The genes are TRBV30 and TRBJ2-3; D might be TRBD1 (6 bases). The CDR3 totals 15 residues. Trimming removed 7 bases from V and 2 bases from J, with 19 bases in between. Germline V lookup: CDR1 GTSNPN, CDR2 SVGIG (reference sequence). This chain's CDR3 is CAFLLAGDHTDTQYF. The CDR3 nucleotides are TGTGCCTTTTTACTGGCAGGGGACCACACAGATACGCAGTATTTT.

This clone was seen a single time. The rearrangement links TRBV5-1 to TRBJ2-7, with 8 nucleotides matching TRBD1. The CDR3 totals 13 residues. V shed 0 bases and J 6 bases; nucleotides not matched to a gene: 2. CDR1 SGHRS and CDR2 YFSETQ come from the germline V gene. The CDR3 loop reads CASSLGQGSEQYF. The DNA of the CDR3 is TGCGCCAGCAGCTTGGGACAGGGGAGCGAGCAGTACTTC.

V gene TRBV7-7 combines with J gene TRBJ1-4; no clear D. In germline, CDR1 is SSHAT, CDR2 FNYEAQ (reference sequence). Between the trimmed V and J ends, which lost 1 base and 5 bases, there was a span of 11 bases. The CDR3 loop spans 15 amino acids. CDR3 sequence: CASSLGGRPNEKLFF. CDR3 DNA sequence: TGTGCCAGCAGCTTAGGCGGGAGGCCGAATGAAAAACTGTTTTTT.

This clone showed up just a few times. The chain uses TRBV5-1 and TRBJ2-1, with D tentatively TRBD1 (6 bases). The CDR3 is made up of 13 amino acids. The germline V gene encodes CDR1 SGHRS and CDR2 YFSETQ. Between the trimmed V and J ends, which lost 2 bases and 6 bases, there was a span of 9 bases. CDR3 coding DNA: TGCGCCAGCAGCTTCCAAGGGGGCAATGAGCAGTTCTTC. This translates into CASSFQGGNEQFF.

The chain recombines TRBV19 with TRBJ1-1; 9 bases line up with TRBD1. V lost 3 bases to trimming and J lost 1 base; unmatched junction nucleotides: 3. The CDR3 spans 15 residues. Germline V gene sequence: CDR1 LNHDA, CDR2 SQIVND (reference sequence). CDR3 DNA: TGTGCCAGTAGTATTGGGACAGGGCGGAACACTGAAGCTTTCTTT. Its translation: CASSIGTGRNTEAFF.

The chain couples TRBV28 to TRBJ1-6; 10 nucleotides align to TRBD1. Germline assignment: CDR1 MDHEN and CDR2 SYDVKM. With 4 bases clipped from V and 9 bases from J, the junction kept 6 bases outside the gene matches. The CDR3 totals 15 residues. The CDR3 nucleotides are TGTGCCAGCAGTTCCCGGACAGGGGGAGGTTCACCCCTCCACTTT. Protein sequence: CASSSRTGGGSPLHF.

This clone was recorded once. An end of the junction does not agree with germline; a read error may underlie this. The rearrangement links TRBV7-2 to TRBJ1-6; 8 nucleotides match TRBD1. The CDR3 spans 16 residues. Germline-derived CDR1 and CDR2 are SGHTA and FQGNSA. The CDR3 nucleotides are TGTGCCAGCAACTTAAGTACAGGGGGGAATAATTCACCCCTCCACTTT. It specifies CASNLSTGGNNSPLHF. Supplemented by reference TRBV7-2 and TRBJ1-6, the full variable domain reads GAGVSQSPSNKVTEKGKDVELRCDPISGHTALYWYRQSLGQGLEFLIYFQGNSAPDKSGLPSDRFSAERTGGSVSTLTIQRTQQEDSAVYLCASNLSTGGNNSPLHFGNGTRLTVT.

A word on this clone: At the DNA level, this CDR3 is encoded by other sequences in the same sample as well. The V call is TRBV5-1, the J call TRBJ2-7, with TRBD1 matching over 9 bases. The germline V gene has CDR1 SGHRS and CDR2 YFSETQ. The CDR3 length is 14 residues. J was trimmed by 6 bases and V by 0 bases; bases with no gene match: 4. The CDR3 nucleotides read TGCGCCAGCAGCTTGGCACAGGGGGCAGGCGAGCAGTACTTC. Amino acid sequence: CASSLAQGAGEQYF.

This clone has a single count. This chain links TRBV28 with TRBJ1-2, with TRBD1 as a possible D gene (5 bases). The germline V and J ends were trimmed by 5 bases and 8 bases, with 12 bases remaining between them. This CDR3 is 12 amino acids long. In germline, CDR1 is MDHEN, CDR2 SYDVKM. CDR3 DNA sequence: TGTGCCAGCAGTCTCCAGGGAGGGGGCTACACCTTC. Residues: CASSLQGGGYTF.

The genes are TRBV6-6 and TRBJ2-1; 10 nucleotides match TRBD1. The CDR3 contains 15 residues. Trimming at V came to 4 bases and at J to 3 bases, leaving 3 bases not matched to a gene. The germline gives CDR1 MNHNY, CDR2 SVGAGI (reference sequence). The CDR3 protein is CASSWDRGGYNEQFF. The CDR3, as DNA: TGTGCCAGCAGTTGGGACAGGGGTGGCTACAATGAGCAGTTCTTC.

The CDR3 DNA is TGTGCCAGCAGCCAAGCTGTAGCGGGGGAACTCTACGAGCAGTACTTC. Translated, it gives CASSQAVAGELYEQYF. This chain links TRBV4-2 with TRBJ2-7; 9 positions match TRBD2. From germline, CDR1 is LGHNA and CDR2 YNFKEQ. Unmatched junction bases numbered 7, after V lost 1 base and J lost 3 bases. CDR3 size: 16 residues.

V gene TRBV11-2 combines with J gene TRBJ2-7, with 9 positions matching TRBD1. CDR1 is SGHAT and CDR2 is FQNNGV in the germline V gene. CDR3 length equals 17 residues. The V and J ends lost 1 base and 7 bases, in that order; junction bases with no gene match: 14. This CDR3 is CASSLALGDRASREQYF. The DNA for the CDR3 is TGTGCCAGCAGCTTAGCCTTAGGGGACAGGGCTTCTCGTGAGCAGTACTTC.

This clone was counted a few times. J is TRBJ2-3 and V is TRBV9; D is unresolved. The CDR3 totals 13 residues. Germline V gene lookup returns CDR1 SGDLS and CDR2 YYNGEE. The germline V and J ends were trimmed by 2 bases and 9 bases, with 13 bases remaining between them. The CDR3 protein is CASSVTESFTQYF. CDR3 nucleotide sequence: TGTGCCAGCAGCGTCACGGAGTCTTTCACGCAGTATTTT.

This chain links TRBV27 with TRBJ2-5; 9 positions agree with TRBD2. The CDR3 sequence is 13 residues long. The germline V gene has CDR1 MNHEY and CDR2 SMNVEV (reference sequence). After removal of 8 bases from V and 5 bases from J, the junction contained 6 bases not matched to a gene. The CDR3 DNA sequence: TGTGCCAGCCGCGCGGGAGGGGGGGAGACCCAGTACTTC. Amino acid sequence: CASRAGGGETQYF.

V gene TRBV27 combines with J gene TRBJ2-6; D is undetermined. The CDR3 is 16 residues long. The germline V gene encodes CDR1 MNHEY and CDR2 SMNVEV (reference sequence). V gave up 5 bases and J gave up 0 bases, with 11 bases separating them. CDR3 nucleotides: TGTGCCAGCAGTATCCAACAGAGCTCTGGGGCCAACGTCCTGACTTTC. Protein: CASSIQQSSGANVLTF.

The gene calls are TRBV5-1 and TRBJ1-1, with D possibly being TRBD1 (5 bases). Germline CDR1 is SGHRS and CDR2 is YFSETQ. V lost 2 bases, J lost 6 bases, and 11 bases lay in between. The CDR3 covers 13 residues. The DNA of the CDR3 is TGCGCCAGCAGCTTCGCGGGGCCCCCTGAAGCTTTCTTT. Its translation: CASSFAGPPEAFF.

The J gene is TRBJ1-4, the V gene TRBV19; D unresolved. The germline V gene encodes CDR1 LNHDA and CDR2 SQIVND (reference sequence). Trimming removed 3 bases from V and 3 bases from J, with 8 bases in between. This CDR3 is built from 14 residues. The CDR3 here is CASSISVSNEKLFF. DNA of the CDR3: TGTGCCAGTAGTATCAGTGTTTCTAATGAAAAACTGTTTTTT.

This sequence joins TRBV29-1 and TRBJ1-2; TRBD1 agrees at 8 bases. CDR1 SQVTM and CDR2 ANQGSEA come from the germline V gene. The CDR3 contains 14 residues. After removal of 7 bases from V and 2 bases from J, the junction contained 9 bases not matched to a gene. CDR3 DNA: TGCAGCGCCACCGGAGGACAGGGAAACTATGGCTACACCTTC. Translated, it gives CSATGGQGNYGYTF.

The chain links TRBV7-8 to TRBJ1-1; D is unresolved. Germline V lookup: CDR1 SGHVS, CDR2 FQNEAQ. The CDR3 is 13 residues long. The germline V and J ends were trimmed by 5 bases and 2 bases, with 9 bases remaining between them. CDR3 amino acids: CASSINSNTEAFF. CDR3 sequence (DNA): TGTGCCAGCAGCATCAACAGTAACACTGAAGCTTTCTTT.